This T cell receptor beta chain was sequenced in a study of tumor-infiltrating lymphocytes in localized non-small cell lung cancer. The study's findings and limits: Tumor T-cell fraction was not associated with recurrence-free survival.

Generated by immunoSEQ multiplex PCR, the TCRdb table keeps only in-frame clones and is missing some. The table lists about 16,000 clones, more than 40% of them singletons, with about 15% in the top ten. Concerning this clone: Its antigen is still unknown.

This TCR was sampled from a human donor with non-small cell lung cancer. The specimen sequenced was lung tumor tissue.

For the CDR3, the DNA is TGTGCCAGCAGCCCAGGGGCGGGGGGGTCGAGCTCCTACAATGAGCAGTTCTTC. Translated, it gives CASSPGAGGSSSYNEQFF. The chain combines TRBV9 with TRBJ2-1; 9 nucleotides agree with TRBD2. This CDR3 is 18 amino acids long. Germline V CDR1 and CDR2: SGDLS, YYNGEE. Losses at the gene ends were 4 bases for V and 0 bases for J; bases not matched to a gene: 11.